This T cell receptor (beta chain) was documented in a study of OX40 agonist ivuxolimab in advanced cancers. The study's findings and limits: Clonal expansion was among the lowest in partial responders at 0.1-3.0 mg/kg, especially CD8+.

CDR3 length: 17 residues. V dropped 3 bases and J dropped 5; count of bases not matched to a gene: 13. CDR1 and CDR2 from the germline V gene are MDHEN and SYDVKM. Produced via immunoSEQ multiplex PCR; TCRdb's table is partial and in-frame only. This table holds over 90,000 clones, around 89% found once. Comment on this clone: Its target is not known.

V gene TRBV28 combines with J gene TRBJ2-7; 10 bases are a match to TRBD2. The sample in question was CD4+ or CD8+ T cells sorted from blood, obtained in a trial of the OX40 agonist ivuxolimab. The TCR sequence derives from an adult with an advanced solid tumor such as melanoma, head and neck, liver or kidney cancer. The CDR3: CASSLVLAGNPEDEQYF. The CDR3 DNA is TGTGCCAGCAGTTTGGTACTAGCGGGAAATCCGGAAGACGAGCAGTACTTC.